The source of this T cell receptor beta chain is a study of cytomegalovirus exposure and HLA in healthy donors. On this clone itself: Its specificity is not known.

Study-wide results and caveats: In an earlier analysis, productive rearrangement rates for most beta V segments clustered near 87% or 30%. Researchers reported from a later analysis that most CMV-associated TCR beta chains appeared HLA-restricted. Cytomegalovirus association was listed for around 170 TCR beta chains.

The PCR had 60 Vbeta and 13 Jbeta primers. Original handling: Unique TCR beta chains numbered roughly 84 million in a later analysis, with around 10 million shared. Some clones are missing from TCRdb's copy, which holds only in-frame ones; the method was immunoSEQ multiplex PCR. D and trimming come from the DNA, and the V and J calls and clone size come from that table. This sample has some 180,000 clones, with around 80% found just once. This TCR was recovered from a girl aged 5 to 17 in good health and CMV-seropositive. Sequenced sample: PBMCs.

CDR3 DNA sequence: TGTGCCAGCAGCTACACCCGACACAGGGGAGCTCAGCCCCAGCATTTT. Translating gives CASSYTRHRGAQPQHF. The chain joins TRBV7-3 to TRBJ1-5, with 7 bases matching TRBD1. Germline values: CDR1 SGHTA, CDR2 FQGTGA. V lost 4 bases and J lost 6; bases outside the gene matches: 12. The CDR3 contains 16 residues.